The source of this TCR beta chain is a study of cytomegalovirus exposure and HLA in healthy donors. Study-wide findings and caveats: In the analysis, some V segments, TRBV6-2 and TRBV6-3 included, were excluded as indistinguishable.

Deletions cut 2 bases from V and 8 bases from J, with 7 bases between. The CDR3 runs 12 residues. The V gene's germline CDR1 is SEHNR and CDR2 FQNEAQ (reference sequence). Turning to this clone: Its antigen is currently unknown.

Primers: 60 Vbeta forward and 13 Jbeta reverse. The assay was immunoSEQ multiplex PCR, and TCRdb's table has in-frame clones only and misses some. The sample consists of about 130,000 clones, about 78% of them appearing once. This receptor was taken from a man aged 25 to 45 in good health and CMV-seronegative. The material sequenced was PBMCs. The V call is TRBV7-9, the J call TRBJ2-1; D gene unclear. The CDR3 region is CASSLTLHEQFF. The CDR3 DNA sequence: TGTGCCAGCAGCTTAACTCTTCATGAGCAGTTCTTC.